The 16 T cell receptor beta chains listed next were all sequenced from one sample in a study of blood T cell repertoires in COVID-19. TCRdb keeps only in-frame clones here, not all; method: immunoSEQ multiplex PCR. This table holds about 140,000 clones, roughly 80% found once. Sequencing was carried out using PBMCs or T cells enriched from blood (not recorded which). These receptors all stem from a woman in her late teens or twenties who had been exposed to COVID-19.

The CDR3 spells CAAQAGVSSYNEQFF. CDR3 nucleotide sequence: TGTGCCGCTCAAGCGGGAGTGAGCTCCTACAATGAGCAGTTCTTC. The V call is TRBV15, the J call TRBJ2-1; TRBD2 matches 8 bases. After removal of 11 bases from V and 0 bases from J, the junction contained 9 bases not matched to a gene. The germline CDR1 and CDR2 sequences are LNHNV and YYDKDF (reference sequence). This CDR3 contains 15 residues. The whole variable domain, remainder taken from reference TRBV15 and TRBJ2-1, is DAMVIQNPRYQVTQFGKPVTLSCSQTLNHNVMYWYQQKSSQAPKLLFHYYDKDFNNEADTPDNFQSRRPNTSFCFLDIRSPGLGDTAMYLCAAQAGVSSYNEQFFGPGTRLTVL.

The chain recombines TRBV5-6 with TRBJ2-3, with a possible D match to TRBD2 (6 bases). V shed 6 bases and J shed 4 bases, with 18 bases lying between them. Germline V gives CDR1 SGHDT, CDR2 YYEEEE. This CDR3 comprises 15 residues. The DNA for the CDR3 is TGTGCCAGCACCCCATGGGGGTGGGGGGCAGATACGCAGTATTTT. It encodes CASTPWGWGADTQYF.

The gene calls are TRBV9 and TRBJ1-2, with 10 bases fitting TRBD1. Germline trimming cut 4 bases from V and 7 bases from J; bases unmatched to any gene: 4. This CDR3 has 13 amino acids. The germline V gene encodes CDR1 SGDLS and CDR2 YYNGEE. CDR3 bases: TGTGCCAGCAGCCCGGGGACAGGGGCTGGCTACACCTTC. It encodes CASSPGTGAGYTF. The full variable domain, its missing parts supplied by reference TRBV9 and TRBJ1-2, is DSGVTQTPKHLITATGQRVTLRCSPRSGDLSVYWYQQSLDQGLQFLIQYYNGEERAKGNILERFSAQQFPDLHSELNLSSLELGDSALYFCASSPGTGAGYTFGSGTRLTVV.

The chain joins TRBV28 to TRBJ2-1; TRBD2 agrees at 13 bases. Germline values: CDR1 MDHEN, CDR2 SYDVKM. The CDR3 extends over 16 amino acids. Trimming took 2 bases from V and 4 from J; bases not matched to a gene: 2. The CDR3 loop is CASSLMGLAGYNEQFF. DNA for the CDR3: TGTGCCAGCAGTTTAATGGGACTAGCGGGATACAATGAGCAGTTCTTC.

The chain joins TRBV4-1 to TRBJ2-5, with TRBD2 identical over 8 bases. Per germline, CDR1 MGHRA and CDR2 YSYEKL. The CDR3 is 16 amino acids. Unmatched junction bases numbered 8, after V lost 1 base and J lost 4 bases. The CDR3 DNA is TGCGCCAGCAGCCAAGTAATCTTAGCGGGAAGAGAGACCCAGTACTTC. As protein: CASSQVILAGRETQYF.

In its sample, this clone was seen once. The chain carries TRBV19 and TRBJ2-7; 9 bases match TRBD2. Germline lookup yields CDR1 LNHDA and CDR2 SQIVND (reference sequence). J lost 3 bases, V lost 7 bases, and 10 bases had no gene match. The CDR3 has 15 amino acids. The CDR3 sequence is CASTRGDSGSYEQYF. The CDR3, as DNA: TGTGCCAGTACCCGGGGGGATAGCGGGAGCTACGAGCAGTACTTC.

This chain joins TRBV5-4 and TRBJ2-1, with D perhaps TRBD1 (8 bases). The length of the CDR3 is 13 residues. From germline, CDR1 is SGHNT and CDR2 YYREEE (reference sequence). V lost 3 bases, J lost 15 bases, and 19 bases lay in between. Written as DNA, the CDR3 is TGTGCCAGCAGCTATTACAGGGGGGGGACGCGGTTCTTC. It encodes CASSYYRGGTRFF.

This chain links TRBV27 with TRBJ2-1; 7 bases align to TRBD1. Germline-derived CDR1 and CDR2 are MNHEY and SMNVEV (reference sequence). V was pared by 1 base and J by 3 bases, with 6 bases of the junction left unmatched. The CDR3 consists of 16 residues. For the CDR3, the DNA is TGTGCCAGCAGTTTATACAGGGGTTTCTTCTACAATGAGCAGTTCTTC. It translates to CASSLYRGFFYNEQFF.

The chain is built from TRBV10-2 and TRBJ2-7; TRBD1 matches 10 bases. Unmatched junction bases numbered 15, after V lost 3 bases and J lost 1 base. The CDR3 length is 19 residues. Germline-derived CDR1 and CDR2 are WSHSY and SAAADI. CDR3 sequence (DNA): TGCGCCAGCAGTGAAAGAGGGGGGTCTCGGGACAGGGGTTCCTACGAGCAGTACTTC. Translation: CASSERGGSRDRGSYEQYF.

Regarding this clone: Other DNA sequences in this sample translate to the same CDR3. V usage is TRBV3-1 (or the pseudogene TRBV3-2) and J usage is TRBJ2-3; 9 bases fit TRBD2. CDR1 and CDR2 from the germline V gene are LGHDT and YNNKEL (reference sequence). This CDR3 comprises 15 residues. Trimming at V came to 4 bases and at J to 0 bases, leaving 2 bases not matched to a gene. CDR3 protein: CASSPTSGSTDTQYF. In nucleotides, the CDR3 is TGTGCCAGCAGCCCTACTAGCGGGAGCACAGATACGCAGTATTTT.

This clone was seen a single time. This rearrangement joins TRBV7-3 to TRBJ2-6; D is ambiguous. Trimming removed 0 bases at V and 0 bases at J, with 6 bases between. This CDR3 has 16 residues. CDR1 is SGHTA and CDR2 is FQGTGA in the germline V gene. CDR3 amino acids: CASSLTPLSGANVLTF. For the CDR3, the DNA is TGTGCCAGCAGCTTAACCCCCCTCTCTGGGGCCAACGTCCTGACTTTC. The whole variable domain, filled in from reference TRBV7-3 and TRBJ2-6, reads GAGVSQTPSNKVTEKGKYVELRCDPISGHTALYWYRQSLGQGPEFLIYFQGTGAADDSGLPNDRFFAVRPEGSVSTLKIQRTERGDSAVYLCASSLTPLSGANVLTFGAGSRLTVL.

The chain links TRBV19 to TRBJ2-7, with D possibly being TRBD2 (6 bases). CDR1 and CDR2 from the germline V gene are LNHDA and SQIVND (reference sequence). CDR3 size: 13 residues. The V gene lost 5 bases and the J gene lost 2 bases, with 10 bases spanning the gap. In DNA form, the CDR3 reads TGTGCCAGTAGTGCGGGAATCACCTACGAGCAGTACTTC. Translating gives CASSAGITYEQYF. Variable domain in full (rest from reference TRBV19 and TRBJ2-7): DGGITQSPKYLFRKEGQNVTLSCEQNLNHDAMYWYRQDPGQGLRLIYYSQIVNDFQKGDIAEGYSVSREKKESFPLTVTSAQKNPTAFYLCASSAGITYEQYFGPGTRLTVT.

The genes are TRBV7-2 and TRBJ2-7; TRBD2 agrees at 9 bases. The CDR3 length is 15 residues. From germline, CDR1 is SGHTA and CDR2 FQGNSA. Trimming took 2 bases from V and 2 from J; bases not matched to a gene: 4. In DNA form, the CDR3 reads TGTGCCAGCAGCTTAAGGGCTAGCGGGACCTACGAGCAGTACTTC. Protein sequence: CASSLRASGTYEQYF.

This clone was seen a few times. V usage is TRBV18 and J usage is TRBJ2-2, with 7 bases matching TRBD1. Germline CDR1 and CDR2: KGHSH and LQKENI. The J segment lost 3 bases and the V segment lost 5 bases, leaving 0 bases of the junction unmatched. This CDR3 comprises 13 residues. The CDR3 bases are TGTGCCAGCTCAGACAGGGACACCGGGGAGCTGTTTTTT. It codes for CASSDRDTGELFF.

The chain employs TRBV19 and TRBJ1-3, with D tentatively TRBD1 (5 bases). The V gene's germline CDR1 is LNHDA and CDR2 SQIVND (reference sequence). V dropped 0 bases and J dropped 4 bases, with 10 bases sitting between them. The CDR3 sequence is 15 residues long. The CDR3 spells CASSIDWTKGNTIYF. For the CDR3, the DNA is TGTGCCAGTAGTATAGATTGGACAAAAGGAAACACCATATATTTT.

This clone was seen a handful of times. The rearrangement joins TRBV4-2 to TRBJ1-1; weak D call: TRBD1 (6 bases). Trimming cost V 5 bases and J 13 bases, with 14 bases left between them. The CDR3 loop spans 11 amino acids. In germline, CDR1 is LGHNA, CDR2 YNFKEQ. This CDR3 reads CASSSQGYGFF. The DNA of the CDR3 is TGTGCCAGCAGCTCACAGGGTTATGGTTTCTTT.